This T cell receptor beta chain was sequenced for a study of T cells in women clearing cervical HPV infection. About this clone itself: The sequenced fragment ends 3 residues before the CDR3 boundary, so the rest is inferred from the germline J gene.

Generated by immunoSEQ multiplex PCR, the TCRdb table keeps only in-frame clones and is missing some. The ten most abundant clones cover around 24% of a sample with about 23,000 clones. Germline V CDR1 and CDR2: KGHSH, LQKENI. This CDR3 region has 17 residues. This chain uses TRBV18 with TRBJ2-4; 7 positions agree with TRBD1. This sequence was found in a woman aged 18 to 75 with a cervical HPV16 infection that either progressed to CIN3+ or cleared (not recorded which). Sequencing was done on a sample of blood buffy coat. The covered CDR3 bases are TGTGCCAGCTCCGATTATATAACGGGACAGAAAAACTATGGT. This codes for CASSDYITGQKNYG. The entire CDR3 reads CASSDYITGQKNYGQYF.